The sample holds many counts of the clone carrying this T cell receptor beta chain. The antigen is unknown. Preparation of the TCRbeta library used unique molecular identifiers. TCRdb re-analysed the PCR reads in MiXCR, keeping a single row per CDR3 protein. The repertoire consists of about 200,000 distinct CDR3 sequences, with 6.3% occurring once and the leading ten covering around 4.3%. The data were taken from a study of T-cell reconstitution after alpha-beta-depleted transplantation in children. Study results and limitations: It was reported that alpha-beta T cells came from several hundred expanded graft clones (about two months after transplant). Newly generated T cells supplied most T-cell counts and diversity one year post-transplant.

V trimming: 0 bases; J trimming: 3 bases; junction bases outside the gene matches: 6. CDR1 is DFQATT and CDR2 is SNEGSKA in the germline V gene (reference sequence). The CDR3 runs 15 residues. The chain uses TRBV20-1 and TRBJ2-7; 9 nucleotides match TRBD1. This clonotype was sampled from a girl under two years old with combined immunodeficiency, due to receive a stem cell transplant. Material: PBMCs, obtained before TCRalphabeta/CD19-depleted stem cell transplant. CDR3 sequence (DNA): TGCAGTGCTAGAGATCAGGACAGGGGTAGCTACGAGCAGTACTTC. The encoded protein is CSARDQDRGSYEQYF.